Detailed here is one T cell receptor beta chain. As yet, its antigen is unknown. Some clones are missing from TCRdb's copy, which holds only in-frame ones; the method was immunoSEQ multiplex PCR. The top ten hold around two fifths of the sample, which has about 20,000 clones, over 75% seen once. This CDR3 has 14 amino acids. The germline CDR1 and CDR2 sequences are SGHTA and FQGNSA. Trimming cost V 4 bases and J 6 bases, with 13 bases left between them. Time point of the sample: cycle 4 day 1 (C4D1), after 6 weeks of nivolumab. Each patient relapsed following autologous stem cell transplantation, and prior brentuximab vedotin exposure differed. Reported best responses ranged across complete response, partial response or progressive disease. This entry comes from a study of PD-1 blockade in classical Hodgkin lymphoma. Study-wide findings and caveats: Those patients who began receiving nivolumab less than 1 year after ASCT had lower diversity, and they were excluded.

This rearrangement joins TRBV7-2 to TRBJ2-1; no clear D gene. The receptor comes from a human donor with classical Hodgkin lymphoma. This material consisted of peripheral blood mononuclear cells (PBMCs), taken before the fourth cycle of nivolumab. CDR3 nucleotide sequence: TGTGCCAGCAGCTCCGGCCCTTTGGGCAATGAGCAGTTCTTC. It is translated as CASSSGPLGNEQFF.